This T cell receptor beta chain was found in a study of blood T cell repertoires in COVID-19. The wider study: Sites in the United States, Italy and Spain provided acute and convalescent COVID-19 samples. In each case, the material was cDNA or gDNA derived from T cells, B-cell-depleted T cells, or PBMCs.

The CDR3 spans 15 residues. Germline CDR1 is SGHNT and CDR2 is YENEEA. J was trimmed by 4 bases and V by 6 bases; bases with no gene match: 4. Source study methods: Nucleated cell counts were estimated from reference gene primer amplification. Clones were read by immunoSEQ multiplex PCR, and TCRdb kept only the in-frame ones, dropping some. V, J and clone size are taken as reported in that table, and D and trimming were inferred from the DNA itself. The profile covers 130,000 to 150,000 clones, with roughly 79% appearing a single time and 6.5% to 8.5% taken by the ten largest. The sequence was obtained from a human donor with acute or convalescent COVID-19. The donor label of this sample is uncertain. This chain connects TRBV11-3 to TRBJ2-5, with TRBD2 matching 14 bases. The sample taken for sequencing was peripheral blood. The CDR3 loop reads CASSSGTSGGETQYF. The CDR3 nucleotides read TGTGCCAGCAGTTCCGGGACTAGCGGGGGAGAGACCCAGTACTTC. Full variable domain (remainder filled in from reference TRBV11-3 and TRBJ2-5): EAGVVQSPRYKIIEKKQPVAFWCNPISGHNTLYWYLQNLGQGPELLIRYENEEAVDDSQLPKDRFSAERLKGVDSTLKIQPAELGDSAVYLCASSSGTSGGETQYFGPGTRLLVL.